This entry is about one T cell receptor beta chain. Its antigen is undetermined. This sample was taken from a study of T cell responses to AZD1222 COVID-19 vaccine. Germline V gene lookup returns CDR1 SGHTS and CDR2 YDEGEE. V was shortened by 1 base and J by 8 bases, with 12 bases between the two germline ends. This CDR3 contains 13 residues. Sequencing used immunoSEQ multiplex PCR; TCRdb keeps in-frame clones, though not all of them. In the table there are 120,000 to 150,000 clones, 91% of which are singletons. Study observations and caveats: Repertoire collection took place solely once the T cell response had peaked. Most donors were white British, females outnumbered males, and clonal diversity was possibly underestimated. Two AZD1222 doses significantly raised spike-specific TCR breadth and depth over controls. Unmutated variant regions reportedly attract nearly half of all spike-specific TCRs.

The rearrangement links TRBV5-8 to TRBJ1-2; D possibly corresponds to TRBD1 (6 bases). The sequencing used peripheral blood, collected on day 0 of AZD1222 vaccination. This sequence originates from an adult in good health. CDR3 region: CASSLKGGAGYTF. In nucleotides, the CDR3 is TGTGCCAGCAGCTTGAAGGGGGGCGCGGGCTACACCTTC.